This TCR beta chain was obtained from a study of blood T cell repertoires in COVID-19. As for the study in general: Sites in the United States, Italy and Spain provided acute and convalescent COVID-19 samples.

As processed by the authors: Reference gene primer amplification gave nucleated cell count estimates. Profiled with immunoSEQ multiplex PCR; TCRdb holds only in-frame clones, not every one. V and J calls and clone size follow that table, whereas D and trimming were derived from the DNA. The sample yields hundreds of thousands of clones, around 90% seen once. In germline, CDR1 is LNHNV, CDR2 YYDKDF (reference sequence). The CDR3 contains 14 residues. Trimming at V came to 6 bases and at J to 4 bases, leaving 8 bases not matched to a gene. The V gene is TRBV15, the J gene TRBJ1-2; 7 bases match TRBD1. The TCR was taken from a woman under 30 with acute COVID-19. The sample consisted of PBMCs or T cells enriched from blood (not recorded which). The CDR3 nucleotides read TGTGCCACCAGTTTAAGTAGACAGGGCTATGGCTACACCTTC. This encodes CATSLSRQGYGYTF.